Listed below are T cell receptor beta chains from one sample, sequenced in a study of Graves' ophthalmopathy and Graves' hyperthyroidism. TCRdb used MiXCR to reprocess the multiplex PCR reads, holding one entry per CDR3 protein. The table has hundreds of thousands of distinct CDR3 sequences, approximately 15% seen once. Material: peripheral blood. Receptors were obtained from a woman under 30 with stable Graves' hyperthyroidism. CDR3s include the opening cysteine and the closing phenylalanine or tryptophan. The D gene is left open where the match is weak. Expanded clones get a size class; other rows say once, few or many, or leave the size out.

TRBV19,TRBD2,many,TRBJ2-5,CASSLAGGLQETQYF,TGTGCCAGTAGTCTGGCGGGGGGACTCCAAGAGACCCAGTACTTC
TRBV6-5,NA,many,TRBJ1-1,CASSATGRAEAFF,TGTGCCAGCAGCGCCACAGGGAGGGCTGAAGCTTTCTTT
TRBV24-1,NA,few,TRBJ1-2,CATSERGREGYTF,TGTGCCACCAGTGAACGGGGGCGTGAAGGCTACACCTTC
TRBV18,NA,few,TRBJ1-1,CASSPEPRGTEAFF,TGTGCCAGCTCACCGGAACCCCGGGGCACTGAAGCTTTCTTT
TRBV7-9,NA,many,TRBJ2-7,CASSTRKEGGSYEQYF,TGTGCCAGCAGCACCCGGAAGGAAGGCGGGTCCTACGAGCAGTACTTC
TRBV19,NA,NA,TRBJ1-5,CASSEGQWVPNQPQHF,TGTGCCAGTAGTGAAGGACAGTGGGTCCCCAATCAGCCCCAGCATTTT
TRBV14,TRBD1,NA,TRBJ1-2,CASSQKGAYGYTF,TGTGCCAGCAGCCAAAAGGGGGCTTATGGCTACACCTTC
TRBV25-1,NA,many,TRBJ2-5,CASSDEIPPKETQYF,TGTGCCAGCAGTGACGAGATCCCACCCAAAGAGACCCAGTACTTC
TRBV30,NA,NA,TRBJ2-7,CAWSGPSYEQYF,TGTGCCTGGAGCGGACCCTCCTACGAGCAGTACTTC
TRBV6-5,NA,many,TRBJ2-6,CASSYGAGANVLTF,TGTGCCAGCAGTTACGGGGCTGGGGCCAACGTCCTGACTTTC
TRBV12-3/TRBV12-4,NA,many,TRBJ1-1,CASSDAGYSTEAFF,TGTGCCAGCAGTGACGCAGGGTACTCCACTGAAGCTTTCTTT
TRBV6-2/TRBV6-3,NA,many,TRBJ2-7,CASTGLLRTDRDEQYF,TGTGCCAGCACCGGTTTACTCCGGACAGATCGGGACGAGCAGTACTTC
TRBV7-6,NA,many,TRBJ2-6,CASSPVGAGANVLTF,TGTGCCAGCAGCCCAGTGGGGGCTGGGGCCAACGTCCTGACTTTC
TRBV19,TRBD1,many,TRBJ2-5,CASSRTGVDLETQYF,TGTGCCAGTAGTAGGACAGGGGTGGACCTGGAGACCCAGTACTTC
TRBV13,TRBD1,few,TRBJ1-2,CASSTTGRDGYTF,TGTGCCAGCAGCACGACAGGGAGAGATGGCTACACCTTC
TRBV27,TRBD1,few,TRBJ1-2,CASSSLPGQLSYGYTF,TGTGCCAGCAGTTCCCTTCCGGGACAGCTCTCCTATGGCTACACCTTC
TRBV12-3/TRBV12-4,NA,many,TRBJ2-7,CASSPHRAGAYEQYF,TGTGCCAGCAGTCCGCACAGGGCGGGGGCCTACGAGCAGTACTTC
TRBV6-1,TRBD1,many,TRBJ2-7,CASKARDRVVEQYF,TGTGCCAGCAAAGCCCGGGACAGGGTGGTCGAGCAGTACTTC
TRBV10-3,NA,many,TRBJ2-6,CAISASGTGANVLTF,TGTGCCATCAGTGCGTCAGGGACTGGGGCCAACGTCCTGACTTTC
TRBV3-1,NA,NA,TRBJ1-2,CASSKGAKPNYGYTF,TGTGCCAGCAGCAAAGGGGCAAAACCCAACTATGGCTACACCTTC
TRBV19,TRBD1,many,TRBJ1-2,CASSYTRTGRYGYTF,TGTGCCAGTAGTTATACTCGGACAGGGCGTTATGGCTACACCTTC
TRBV12-3/TRBV12-4,NA,NA,TRBJ1-6,CASSLRDTAPLHF,TGCGCCAGCAGCTTGCGGGACACGGCACCCCTCCACTTT
TRBV5-1,NA,NA,TRBJ1-1,CASSWSQGMNTEAFF,TGCGCCAGCAGCTGGTCGCAGGGGATGAACACTGAAGCTTTCTTT
TRBV5-1,TRBD1,few,TRBJ1-2,CASSPTTGLGYTF,TGCGCCAGCAGCCCTACGACAGGGTTGGGCTACACCTTC
TRBV27,NA,NA,TRBJ1-6,CASRQNTGTNSPLHF,TGTGCCAGCAGACAAAACACAGGGACGAATTCACCCCTCCACTTT
TRBV12-3/TRBV12-4,TRBD1,many,TRBJ1-2,CASSLSGGNYGYTF,TGTGCCAGCAGTTTATCAGGGGGCAACTATGGCTACACCTTC
TRBV15,NA,many,TRBJ1-5,CATSRPPPGGQPQHF,TGTGCCACCAGCAGACCGCCGCCGGGGGGCCAGCCCCAGCATTTT
TRBV12-3/TRBV12-4,TRBD1,NA,TRBJ2-7,CASSLAGQGPYEQYF,TGTGCCAGCAGTTTAGCGGGACAGGGGCCCTACGAGCAGTACTTC
TRBV12-3/TRBV12-4,TRBD1,many,TRBJ1-5,CASSPTGGHQPQHF,TGTGCCAGCAGTCCGACAGGGGGCCATCAGCCCCAGCATTTT
TRBV20-1,TRBD2,many,TRBJ2-5,CSAPGTSGIGETQYF,TGCAGTGCTCCAGGGACTAGCGGTATTGGAGAGACCCAGTACTTC
TRBV6-1,NA,NA,TRBJ1-2,CASRHTTTNYGYTF,TGTGCCAGCAGACATACAACTACTAACTATGGCTACACCTTC
TRBV6-1,NA,NA,TRBJ2-5,CASSEQGQETQYF,TGTGCCAGCAGTGAACAGGGGCAAGAGACCCAGTACTTC
TRBV19,NA,NA,TRBJ1-6,CASQRSSYNSPLHF,TGTGCCAGTCAAAGGAGCTCCTATAATTCACCCCTCCACTTT